This T cell receptor (beta chain) was sequenced during a study of T cells in Graves' hyperthyroidism and ophthalmopathy. The CDR3 regions of TCR beta were amplified from RNA transcripts. During a first-round RT-PCR of the TCR CDR3, the HTBI primer set was used. TCRdb re-called the multiplex PCR reads through MiXCR, storing one row per CDR3 protein. Among roughly 420,000 distinct CDR3 sequences listed, 15% to 18% were seen once. Diagnosis rested on symptoms, serum thyroxine and TRAb, thyroid ultrasound, and orbital computed tomography. The PBMCs were taken from approximately 11 ml of fresh peripheral blood. This clonotype was seen ten or more times. As yet, its antigen is unknown. The CDR3 loop spans 14 amino acids. Germline V CDR1 and CDR2: SEHNR, FQNEAQ (reference sequence). After removal of 5 bases from V and 7 bases from J, the junction contained 5 bases not matched to a gene. Study-wide results and caveats: The authors' 13 V-J model separated ophthalmopathy from stable hyperthyroidism.

This sequence originates from a woman between 18 and 30 years old with Graves' hyperthyroidism. The V gene is TRBV7-9, the J gene TRBJ1-4, with 9 bases lining up with TRBD1. The specimen sequenced was blood. The CDR3 nucleotides read TGTGCCAGCAGCCGACAGACAGGGGGTGAAAAACTGTTTTTT. It is translated as CASSRQTGGEKLFF.